This T cell receptor (beta chain) was identified in a study of shared clonotypes between healthy human individuals. Study background: Donors had three CD4 naive, three CD4 memory, two CD8 naive and one CD8 memory plate apiece.

Splitting of CD4+ cells produced CD45RA+ naive and CD45RA-negative memory subsets. The method was immunoSEQ multiplex PCR; TCRdb's version includes in-frame clones alone and lacks a portion of them. The sample gives about 1 million clones, 75% of which show up once; nearly 1.5% is in the top ten. Trimming took 6 bases from V and 8 from J, leaving 13 bases between them. CDR1 is ENHRY and CDR2 is SYGVKD in the germline V gene. This CDR3 has 13 amino acids. The clonotype was recovered from a young man in good health. Sequenced: memory CD4+ T cells sorted from blood. Regarding subset: CD45RA-negative fraction. This chain connects TRBV10-3 to TRBJ1-4; the D is unclear. The DNA for the CDR3 is TGTGCCATCAGGAGGTCGGTTGGCGAAAAACTGTTTTTT. This translates into CAIRRSVGEKLFF.